Each of the 17 T cell receptor beta chains below was sequenced from the same sample in a study of T cells in Graves' hyperthyroidism and ophthalmopathy. RNA transcripts were the template for amplifying TCR beta CDR3 regions. The primer set for the first-round RT-PCR of the TCR CDR3 was HTBI. TCRdb re-derived calls from the multiplex PCR reads in MiXCR, one entry per CDR3 protein. The sample holds about 480,000 distinct CDR3 sequences, roughly an eighth seen once. Sequenced sample: blood. Receptor source: a woman between 18 and 29 years old with Graves' hyperthyroidism.

This clonotype was seen repeatedly, ten times or more. This chain joins TRBV12-3 or TRBV12-4 and TRBJ2-5; D uncertain. CDR3 length equals 15 residues. Trimming cost V 2 bases and J 4 bases, with 14 bases left between them. The CDR3 region has the DNA TGTGCCAGCAGTTTACCCCGGACGGCAGGAGAGACCCAGTACTTC. This sequence encodes CASSLPRTAGETQYF.

This clonotype was detected ten times or more. The gene calls are TRBV6-1 and TRBJ2-7; 7 bases match TRBD2. The germline gives CDR1 MNHNS, CDR2 SASEGT. The ends lost 6 bases at V and 0 bases at J; junction bases unmatched: 8. CDR3 length: 15 amino acids. The CDR3 DNA is TGTGCCAGCAGCCCACCGGAGCGGGACTCCTACGAGCAGTACGTC. Encoded protein: CASSPPERDSYEQYV.

This clonotype was counted many times. The chain uses TRBV10-3 and TRBJ2-5; 11 bases map to TRBD2. The CDR3 runs 15 residues. V shed 6 bases, J shed 0 bases, and the junction held 3 bases outside the gene matches. The germline gives CDR1 ENHRY, CDR2 SYGVKD. The CDR3 DNA reads TGTGCCATCAGGGGGGGACTAGCGGACCAAGAGACCCAGTACTTC. It specifies CAIRGGLADQETQYF.

The CDR3: CASTRKAGVYNEQFF. DNA of the CDR3: TGTGCCAGTACCCGTAAGGCGGGAGTTTACAATGAGCAGTTCTTC. The chain links TRBV19 to TRBJ2-1; 7 nucleotides line up with TRBD2. V gave up 7 bases and J gave up 4 bases; unmatched junction bases: 10. The CDR3 length is 15 residues. The V gene's germline CDR1 is LNHDA and CDR2 SQIVND (reference sequence).

There are many counts of this clonotype. The chain has TRBV24-1 and TRBJ1-2, with 7 bases lining up with TRBD1. V shed 5 bases and J 8 bases; nucleotides not matched to a gene: 10. The germline gives CDR1 KGHDR, CDR2 SFDVKD. The CDR3 spans 14 residues. The CDR3 DNA sequence: TGTGCCACCAGTGCTGGGACAGTAGCTAGAGGCTACACCTTC. Its translation: CATSAGTVARGYTF.

This clonotype has only a few counts. The chain is built from TRBV7-8 and TRBJ1-2; 8 bases are a match to TRBD1. Unmatched junction bases numbered 14, after V lost 5 bases and J lost 6 bases. Germline V gene lookup returns CDR1 SGHVS and CDR2 FQNEAQ. The length of the CDR3 is 16 residues. The CDR3, as DNA: TGTGCCAGCAGCCAGATGACAGGGGAGCATGAGGATGGCTACACCTTC. It translates to CASSQMTGEHEDGYTF.

The chain has TRBV7-9 and TRBJ2-1, with TRBD1 matching 8 bases. Germline CDR1 and CDR2: SEHNR and FQNEAQ (reference sequence). This CDR3 comprises 17 residues. V was clipped by 6 bases and J by 2 bases; unmatched bases: 12. In DNA form, the CDR3 reads TGTGCCAGCAGGAACAGGGGGTTTGGTGTGACCTACAATGAGCAGTTCTTC. Encoded protein: CASRNRGFGVTYNEQFF.

There are a few counts of this clonotype. The chain combines TRBV5-1 with TRBJ1-2; D perhaps matches TRBD1 (5 bases). V lost 3 bases, J lost 2 bases, and 8 bases lay in between. The CDR3 length is 13 residues. CDR1 is SGHRS, CDR2 YFSETQ, per germline. The CDR3 sequence: CASSSGDNYGYTF. Written as DNA, the CDR3 is TGCGCCAGCAGCTCCGGGGACAACTATGGCTACACCTTC.

CDR3 sequence: CAIREGTSRDEQFF. The CDR3 DNA is TGTGCCATCAGGGAAGGGACTAGCAGAGATGAGCAGTTCTTC. This chain uses TRBV12-3 or TRBV12-4 with TRBJ2-1; 9 bases line up with TRBD2. The CDR3 is 14 residues long. Trimming removed 10 bases from V and 8 bases from J; junction bases left unmatched: 12.

This clonotype appeared many times. The chain links TRBV5-1 to TRBJ1-1; tentative D call: TRBD1 (5 bases). Per germline, CDR1 SGHRS and CDR2 YFSETQ. Trimming took 4 bases from V and 4 from J, leaving 17 bases between them. The CDR3 loop spans 15 amino acids. The CDR3 nucleotides read TGCGCCAGCAGCCGGGACGGCGGCGCGGGCACTGAAGCTTTCTTT. Translation gives CASSRDGGAGTEAFF.

This clonotype was seen ten or more times. The V gene is TRBV10-3, the J gene TRBJ1-1, with D possibly being TRBD1 (6 bases). The CDR3 has 14 amino acids. V lost 3 bases, J lost 3 bases, and 11 bases lay in between. Germline CDR1 is ENHRY and CDR2 is SYGVKD. The CDR3 DNA sequence: TGTGCCATCAGTGAACAGGGAGGGTACACTGAAGCTTTCTTT. Translated, it gives CAISEQGGYTEAFF.

The rearrangement uses TRBV6-2 or TRBV6-3 and TRBJ2-7; possibly TRBD2 for D (6 bases). The CDR3 is made up of 11 amino acids. The ends were cut back, 6 bases at V and 6 bases at J, with 9 bases in the middle. Germline V lookup: CDR1 MNHEY, CDR2 SVGEGT. The CDR3 DNA reads TGTGCCAGCAGCGGGGACTTCGAGCAGTACTTC. This encodes CASSGDFEQYF.

This clonotype was counted ten times or more. The chain carries TRBV28 and TRBJ1-5, with D possibly matching TRBD1 (6 bases). The CDR3 loop spans 15 amino acids. Germline lookup yields CDR1 MDHEN and CDR2 SYDVKM. Trimming pared 6 bases from V and 6 bases from J, leaving 18 bases between. The CDR3 spells CASSSLGGEIQPQHF. The CDR3 nucleotides are TGTGCCAGCAGCTCCCTCGGGGGCGAGATTCAGCCCCAGCATTTT.

This clonotype showed up just a few times. This chain connects TRBV19 to TRBJ2-2; tentatively, D is TRBD1 (6 bases). With 7 bases removed from V and 1 base from J, the gap between germline ends came to 10 bases. CDR1 is LNHDA, CDR2 SQIVND, per germline (reference sequence). The CDR3 sequence is 14 residues long. The CDR3 here is CASKGVMNTGELFF. The CDR3 DNA is TGTGCCAGTAAGGGGGTGATGAACACCGGGGAGCTGTTTTTT. Full variable domain (missing parts from reference TRBV19 and TRBJ2-2): DGGITQSPKYLFRKEGQNVTLSCEQNLNHDAMYWYRQDPGQGLRLIYYSQIVNDFQKGDIAEGYSVSREKKESFPLTVTSAQKNPTAFYLCASKGVMNTGELFFGEGSRLTVL.

This clonotype was seen only a few times. The chain uses TRBV10-3 and TRBJ2-7, with 7 bases identical to TRBD2. Trimming took 9 bases from V and 2 from J; bases not matched to a gene: 10. Looked up from germline, CDR1 is ENHRY and CDR2 is SYGVKD. This CDR3 comprises 14 residues. The CDR3 spells CAIGVREYPYEQYF. DNA for the CDR3: TGTGCCATAGGGGTGCGGGAGTATCCCTACGAGCAGTACTTC.

This clonotype appeared many times. The chain combines TRBV19 with TRBJ1-1; D is uncertain. The CDR3 totals 15 residues. Trimming shortened V by 1 base and J by 4 bases, and 13 bases separated the two germline ends. Germline CDR1 reads LNHDA; CDR2 reads SQIVND (reference sequence). The CDR3 spells CASSIARSGGTEAFF. CDR3 nucleotide sequence: TGTGCCAGTAGTATAGCCCGCTCCGGAGGCACTGAAGCTTTCTTT.

This clonotype was seen at least ten times. This rearrangement joins TRBV9 to TRBJ1-2, with D maybe TRBD1 (5 bases). V lost 10 bases to trimming and J lost 4 bases, with 17 bases between them. Germline lookup yields CDR1 SGDLS and CDR2 YYNGEE. The CDR3 runs to 13 residues. CDR3: CALTGGTGYGYTF. CDR3 DNA: TGTGCCCTGACCGGGGGGACGGGCTATGGCTACACCTTC.